These 24 T cell receptor beta chains were sequenced from one sample in a study of CD8+CD57+ T cells in acquired aplastic anemia. Genomic DNA constituted the template upon which TCR beta VDJ and CDR3 profiling was performed. Each CDR3 protein gets one entry after TCRdb re-called the reads with MiXCR. The sample holds roughly 260,000 distinct CDR3 sequences; about 44% are singletons and the top ten take over 7.5%. Patients who underwent sequencing had shown CD8+CD57+ cell expansion by flow cytometry. Sequenced material: sorted CD4+, CD8+, or CD8+CD57+ T cells (not recorded which) from PBMCs. The source of these receptors is a human donor with aplastic anemia.

The chain recombines TRBV28 with TRBJ1-2; D might be TRBD1 (6 bases). Germline assignment: CDR1 MDHEN and CDR2 SYDVKM. The CDR3 has 14 residues. The V end was cut by 3 bases, the J end by 10 bases, with 18 bases between. The CDR3 DNA sequence: TGTGCCAGCAGTTTTTCTGGAGGGGGGAGCGACTACACCTTC. It specifies CASSFSGGGSDYTF.

The chain combines TRBV6-5 with TRBJ2-1; 10 nucleotides align to TRBD2. CDR1 and CDR2 (germline): MNHEY, SVGAGI. Losses at the gene ends were 5 bases for V and 5 bases for J; bases not matched to a gene: 3. There are 14 residues in the CDR3. The CDR3 DNA reads TGTGCCAGCAGTCCGGGACTAGCGCACAATGAGCAGTTCTTC. It is translated as CASSPGLAHNEQFF.

This clonotype was counted at least ten times. The V call is TRBV6-1, the J call TRBJ1-1; unclear D gene. The V and J ends lost 5 bases and 0 bases respectively, with 13 bases between them. This CDR3 is 15 amino acids long. The germline gives CDR1 MNHNS, CDR2 SASEGT. The DNA of the CDR3 is TGTGCCAGCAGTCGAACCCCTGAGATGAACACTGAAGCTTTCTTT. Encoded protein: CASSRTPEMNTEAFF.

The chain combines TRBV6-6 with TRBJ1-6; 10 nucleotides line up with TRBD1. V lost 6 bases to trimming and J lost 10 bases; unmatched junction nucleotides: 9. The germline V gene has CDR1 MNHNY and CDR2 SVGAGI (reference sequence). This CDR3 has 15 amino acids. CDR3 loop: CASRPGTGEASPLHF. In DNA, the CDR3 is TGTGCCAGCAGGCCCGGGACAGGGGAGGCATCACCCCTCCACTTT.

This clonotype has at least ten counts. This chain joins TRBV15 and TRBJ1-1; a possible D gene is TRBD1 (6 bases). V lost 0 bases and J lost 3, with 11 bases in between. The germline V gene encodes CDR1 LNHNV and CDR2 YYDKDF (reference sequence). This CDR3 has 15 amino acids. CDR3 amino acids: CATSRDRGGDTEAFF. The CDR3 DNA follows: TGTGCCACCAGCAGAGACAGGGGAGGGGACACTGAAGCTTTCTTT.

This clonotype has just a few counts. J is TRBJ1-3 and V is TRBV12-5; D possibly corresponds to TRBD1 (5 bases). The CDR3 extends over 17 amino acids. CDR1 and CDR2 (germline): LGHNT, FRNRAP. V was shortened by 2 bases and J by 0 bases, with 14 bases between the two germline ends. CDR3 coding DNA: TGTGCTAGTGGTTTGACACAGGAGTTATTCTCTGGAAACACCATATATTTT. It encodes CASGLTQELFSGNTIYF.

This rearrangement joins TRBV27 to TRBJ1-2; 7 nucleotides align to TRBD1. Germline V gene sequence: CDR1 MNHEY, CDR2 SMNVEV (reference sequence). With 6 bases clipped from V and 8 bases from J, the junction kept 9 bases outside the gene matches. The CDR3 spans 13 residues. CDR3 in DNA: TGTGCCAGCAGCCTAACAGGGGTAGAAGGCTACACCTTC. Amino acids: CASSLTGVEGYTF.

This clonotype was seen a few times. The chain uses TRBV13 and TRBJ2-1; 7 bases map to TRBD2. The germline CDR1 and CDR2 sequences are PRHDT and FYEKMQ (reference sequence). With V trimmed by 5 bases and J by 7 bases, 14 bases remained unmatched. The CDR3 covers 16 residues. The CDR3 reads CASSPRGGAGGNEQFF. The CDR3 coding sequence is TGTGCCAGCAGCCCCCGAGGAGGGGCCGGGGGGAATGAGCAGTTCTTC. The full variable domain, in which reference TRBV13 and TRBJ2-1 provide the parts outside the CDR3, is AAGVIQSPRHLIKEKRETATLKCYPIPRHDTVYWYQQGPGQDPQFLISFYEKMQSDKGSIPDRFSAQQFSDYHSELNMSSLELGDSALYFCASSPRGGAGGNEQFFGPGTRLTVL.

The chain links TRBV20-1 to TRBJ2-1, with TRBD2 matching over 12 bases. The trim removed 2 bases at V and 7 bases at J, leaving 6 bases unmatched. Germline V gene sequence: CDR1 DFQATT, CDR2 SNEGSKA (reference sequence). CDR3 length equals 15 residues. CDR3 loop: CSARQGTSGLNEQFF. CDR3 DNA: TGCAGTGCTAGACAGGGGACTAGCGGGTTAAATGAGCAGTTCTTC.

The rearrangement uses TRBV5-1 and TRBJ2-3, with 14 bases identical to TRBD2. Germline V CDR1 and CDR2: SGHRS, YFSETQ. V gave up 4 bases and J gave up 2 bases; unmatched junction bases: 3. The CDR3 spans 16 residues. CDR3 protein: CASSKGLAGVTDTQYF. The CDR3 nucleotides are TGCGCCAGCAGCAAGGGACTAGCGGGAGTCACAGATACGCAGTATTTT.

In its sample, this clonotype was seen a few times. This may be a read error, as it is one base from a much larger clone. The chain is built from TRBV7-9 and TRBJ1-1; D remains unclear. Germline CDR1 and CDR2: SEHNR and FQNEAQ (reference sequence). The CDR3 loop spans 12 amino acids. CDR3 nucleotides: TGTGCCAGCAGCCGGGCGGGTAGTGAAGCTTCCTTT. Translating gives CASSRAGSEASF.

This chain joins TRBV10-3 and TRBJ2-7; D assignment may be TRBD1 or TRBD2 (5 bases each). V lost 4 bases and J 0 bases, leaving 13 bases between the germline ends. The CDR3 extends over 15 amino acids. CDR1 is ENHRY and CDR2 is SYGVKD in the germline V gene. The CDR3 DNA sequence: TGTGCCATCAGTGCGGGGACGGTGAGCTCCTACGAGCAGTACTTC. As protein: CAISAGTVSSYEQYF.

This clonotype has more than one count but fewer than ten. This rearrangement joins TRBV15 to TRBJ2-3, with D maybe TRBD2 (7 bases). Per germline, CDR1 LNHNV and CDR2 YYDKDF (reference sequence). This CDR3 contains 16 residues. The germline V and J ends were trimmed by 0 bases and 0 bases, with 10 bases remaining between them. The CDR3 nucleotides are TGTGCCACCAGCAGAGATGGGGGGGCTAGCACAGATACGCAGTATTTT. It encodes CATSRDGGASTDTQYF.

This clonotype was seen repeatedly, ten times or more. This chain connects TRBV28 to TRBJ1-1; no clear D gene. This CDR3 has 13 residues. V shed 8 bases and J shed 1 base, with 11 bases lying between them. Germline CDR1 is MDHEN and CDR2 is SYDVKM. The CDR3 DNA reads TGTGCCAGCCGCATGCAAAGGAACACTGAAGCTTTCTTT. Its translation: CASRMQRNTEAFF.

Comments on this clonotype: Just one base apart from a much larger clone, this may be a read error. The conserved phenylalanine or tryptophan normally closing the CDR3 is absent here, so this likely arose from a read error. The chain carries TRBV13 and TRBJ2-1; no clear D. The germline gives CDR1 PRHDT, CDR2 FYEKMQ (reference sequence). V lost 3 bases to trimming and J lost 5 bases, with 2 bases between them. This CDR3 region has 11 residues. CDR3 in amino acids: CASSFNNEQFC. CDR3 coding DNA: TGTGCCAGCAGCTTTAACAATGAGCAGTTCTGC.

The chain links TRBV15 to TRBJ1-4; maybe TRBD1 (5 bases). CDR3 length equals 14 residues. Germline V lookup: CDR1 LNHNV, CDR2 YYDKDF (reference sequence). The V and J ends lost 8 bases and 4 bases respectively, with 14 bases between them. The CDR3 DNA reads as TGTGCCACCGTCCGGGACGGCAATAATGAAAAACTGTTTTTT. This translates into CATVRDGNNEKLFF.

The table lists this clonotype with many counts. The V and J genes are TRBV19 and TRBJ2-1, with D perhaps TRBD1 or TRBD2 (5 bases each). The CDR3 covers 14 residues. Germline CDR1 is LNHDA and CDR2 is SQIVND (reference sequence). Trimming stripped 6 bases from V and 4 bases from J, with 13 bases between. CDR3 bases: TGTGCCAGTAGAGCCCGGGACCATTACAATGAGCAGTTCTTC. This gives the protein CASRARDHYNEQFF.

Of note for this clonotype: Since a much larger clone is just one base distant, this may be a read error. The chain couples TRBV2 to TRBJ1-5; D remains unclear. The CDR3 totals 14 residues. Looked up from germline, CDR1 is SNHLY and CDR2 is FYNNEI. In nucleotides, the CDR3 is TGTGCCGGCAGTTTTTTAGGAGTTAATCAGCCCCAGCATTTT. It yields the protein CAGSFLGVNQPQHF.

The chain joins TRBV2 to TRBJ1-5, with D tentatively TRBD1 (5 bases). The germline V and J ends were trimmed by 8 bases and 5 bases, with 13 bases remaining between them. This CDR3 spans 13 amino acids. CDR1 and CDR2 (germline): SNHLY, FYNNEI. The CDR3 is CASRQQGYQPQHF. DNA of the CDR3: TGTGCCAGCCGGCAGCAGGGCTATCAGCCCCAGCATTTT. Complete variable domain (other parts from reference TRBV2 and TRBJ1-5): EPEVTQTPSHQVTQMGQEVILRCVPISNHLYFYWYRQILGQKVEFLVSFYNNEISEKSEIFDDQFSVERPDGSNFTLKIRSTKLEDSAMYFCASRQQGYQPQHFGDGTRLSIL.

Details on this clonotype: Because the CDR3 is missing its conserved closing phenylalanine or tryptophan, this is likely a read error. The chain recombines TRBV9 with TRBJ2-7; D not certain. Trimming shortened V by 4 bases and J by 4 bases, and 21 bases separated the two germline ends. Germline loops: CDR1 SGDLS, CDR2 YYNGEE. This CDR3 contains 16 residues. CDR3 nucleotides: TGTGCCAGCAGCCAAGAGCATCTGGGTAGGCGGTACGAGCAGTACCTC. It specifies CASSQEHLGRRYEQYL.

The chain links TRBV4-2 to TRBJ2-5, with TRBD1 matching 8 bases. There are 16 residues in the CDR3. Germline assignment: CDR1 LGHNA and CDR2 YNFKEQ. V shed 0 bases and J 5 bases; nucleotides not matched to a gene: 8. The CDR3 nucleotides read TGTGCCAGCAGCCAAGAACACAGGGGGGTACGTGAGACCCAGTACTTC. Translated: CASSQEHRGVRETQYF.

As concerns this clonotype: Here the CDR3 omits its conserved ending phenylalanine or tryptophan, so a read error is the likely source. The DNA is left out, because the CDR3 cannot be placed on it with certainty; the CDR3 is given as TCRdb lists it. This chain uses TRBV10-3 with TRBJ2-2; TRBD1 is the table's D call and was not checked against the DNA. The CDR3 spans 15 residues, counting both ends. CDR1 and CDR2 from the germline V gene are ENHRY and SYGVKD. This CDR3 is CAISFWGSPHRGAVV.

V usage is TRBV20-1 and J usage is TRBJ2-7; 7 nucleotides line up with TRBD1. This CDR3 is built from 13 residues. Germline V gene sequence: CDR1 DFQATT, CDR2 SNEGSKA (reference sequence). Losses at the gene ends were 1 base for V and 4 bases for J; bases not matched to a gene: 4. The CDR3 spells CSARGSTGYEQYF. Here the CDR3 DNA reads TGCAGTGCTAGAGGATCGACAGGGTACGAGCAGTACTTC.

This clonotype was detected once. The chain joins TRBV7-2 to TRBJ2-5, with D unresolved. The germline V and J ends were trimmed by 5 bases and 1 base, with 23 bases remaining between them. The V gene's germline CDR1 is SGHTA and CDR2 FQGNSA. The CDR3 totals 18 residues. The DNA for the CDR3 is TGTGCCAGCAGCGTACGCTTATCGTGTTTGGAGCGCCAAGAGACCCAGTACTTC. Translating it yields CASSVRLSCLERQETQYF.